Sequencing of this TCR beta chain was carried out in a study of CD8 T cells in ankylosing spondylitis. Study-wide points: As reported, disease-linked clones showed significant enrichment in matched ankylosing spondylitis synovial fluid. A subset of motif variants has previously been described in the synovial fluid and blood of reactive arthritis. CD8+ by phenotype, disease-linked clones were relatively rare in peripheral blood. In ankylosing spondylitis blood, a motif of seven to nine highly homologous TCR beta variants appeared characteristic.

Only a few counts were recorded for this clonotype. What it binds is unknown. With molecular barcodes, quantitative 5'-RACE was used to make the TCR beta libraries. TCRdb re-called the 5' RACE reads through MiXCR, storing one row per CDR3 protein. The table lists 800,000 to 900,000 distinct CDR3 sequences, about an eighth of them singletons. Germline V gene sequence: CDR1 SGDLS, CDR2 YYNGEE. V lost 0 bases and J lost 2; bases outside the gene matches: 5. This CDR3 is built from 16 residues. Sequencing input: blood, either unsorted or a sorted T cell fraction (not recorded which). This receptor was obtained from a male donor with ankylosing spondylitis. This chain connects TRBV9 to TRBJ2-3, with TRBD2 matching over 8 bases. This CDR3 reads CASSVGRGGTTDTQYF. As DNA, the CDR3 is TGTGCCAGCAGCGTAGGTCGGGGGGGCACCACAGATACGCAGTATTTT.